The 29 T cell receptor beta chains below come from one sample, sequenced in a study of OX40 agonist ivuxolimab in advanced cancers. The repertoire was sequenced with immunoSEQ multiplex PCR; TCRdb's copy has only in-frame clones and lacks some. This sample has tens of thousands of clones, with about four fifths found just once. The specimen was CD4+ or CD8+ T cells sorted from blood, collected in a trial of the OX40 agonist ivuxolimab. The source is an adult with an advanced solid tumor such as melanoma, head and neck, liver or kidney cancer.

A single count supports this clone. The chain employs TRBV7-6 and TRBJ2-5, with a weak D call TRBD2 (5 bases). The CDR3 is made up of 14 amino acids. V dropped 5 bases and J dropped 5 bases, with 15 bases sitting between them. CDR1 and CDR2 (germline): SGHVS, FNYEAQ. CDR3 protein: CASSGLPKGETQYF. CDR3 coding DNA: TGTGCCAGCAGCGGACTTCCCAAAGGGGAGACCCAGTACTTC.

This clone was counted only a few times. The gene calls are TRBV5-8 and TRBJ1-5, with 9 bases aligning to TRBD1. This CDR3 is 14 amino acids long. Germline loops: CDR1 SGHTS, CDR2 YDEGEE. V lost 5 bases and J lost 8; bases outside the gene matches: 8. CDR3 DNA sequence: TGTGCCAGCAGGGTGGACAGGGGTTGGGAGCCCCAGCATTTT. This gives the protein CASRVDRGWEPQHF.

The rearrangement links TRBV6-4 to TRBJ2-1; no firm D call. V lost 0 bases and J lost 0, with 6 bases in between. The CDR3 length is 15 residues. CDR1 and CDR2 from the germline V gene are MRHNA and SNTAGT. CDR3 nucleotide sequence: TGTGCCAGCAGTGACTCGCCAACCTCCTACAATGAGCAGTTCTTC. Protein: CASSDSPTSYNEQFF.

V usage is TRBV5-4 and J usage is TRBJ2-2, with 9 bases lining up with TRBD1. In germline, CDR1 is SGHNT, CDR2 YYREEE (reference sequence). Trimming removed 0 bases from V and 7 bases from J; junction bases left unmatched: 10. The CDR3 totals 17 residues. In nucleotides, the CDR3 is TGTGCCAGCAGCTTGGGCTCGATCACAGGGGGCCACGGGGAGCTGTTTTTT. This translates into CASSLGSITGGHGELFF. The full variable domain, its missing parts supplied by reference TRBV5-4 and TRBJ2-2, is ETGVTQSPTHLIKTRGQQVTLRCSSQSGHNTVSWYQQALGQGPQFIFQYYREEENGRGNFPPRFSGLQFPNYSSELNVNALELDDSALYLCASSLGSITGGHGELFFGEGSRLTVL.

V is TRBV5-1 and J is TRBJ1-2, with a weak D call TRBD1 (5 bases). The length of the CDR3 is 15 residues. V was trimmed by 7 bases and J by 0 bases, leaving 16 bases between them. In germline, CDR1 is SGHRS, CDR2 YFSETQ. In DNA form, the CDR3 reads TGCGCCAGCCGCACAGGACCACTAGCTAACTATGGCTACACCTTC. This codes for CASRTGPLANYGYTF.

This chain connects TRBV11-2 to TRBJ2-4, with unresolved D. This CDR3 region has 14 residues. With 1 base removed from V and 6 bases from J, the gap between germline ends came to 10 bases. The germline CDR1 and CDR2 sequences are SGHAT and FQNNGV. CDR3 residues: CASSLALSLNIQYF. The CDR3 DNA is TGTGCCAGCAGCTTAGCTCTAAGTCTAAACATTCAGTACTTC.

The V and J genes are TRBV7-2 and TRBJ2-1; TRBD2 matches 8 bases. The CDR3 length is 17 residues. The V and J ends lost 3 bases and 4 bases, in that order; junction bases with no gene match: 11. Germline V gene data show CDR1 as SGHTA and CDR2 as FQGNSA. The CDR3 here is CASSFSLNGGDYNEQFF. The CDR3, as DNA: TGTGCCAGCAGCTTTTCCCTCAACGGGGGGGATTACAATGAGCAGTTCTTC.

Remarks on this clone: A read error may produce the germline difference seen at one junction end. The chain recombines TRBV6-1 with TRBJ1-5, with unresolved D. CDR1 is MNHNS and CDR2 is SASEGT in the germline V gene. This CDR3 comprises 14 residues. CDR3 DNA sequence: TGTGCCAGCCGTGAGACGGTTAGCAATCAGCCCCAGCATTTT. As protein: CASRETVSNQPQHF.

The V gene is TRBV2, the J gene TRBJ2-6; no reliable D call. Germline CDR1 and CDR2: SNHLY and FYNNEI. The V and J ends lost 3 bases and 0 bases respectively, with 9 bases between them. This CDR3 is 16 amino acids long. The CDR3 reads CASSDRRISGANVLTF. The CDR3 coding sequence is TGTGCCAGCAGTGACAGGCGGATCTCTGGGGCCAACGTCCTGACTTTC.

This chain joins TRBV5-8 and TRBJ2-1, with a possible D match to TRBD2 (6 bases). V was shortened by 0 bases and J by 8 bases, with 15 bases between the two germline ends. The CDR3 runs to 15 residues. Looked up from germline, CDR1 is SGHTS and CDR2 is YDEGEE. CDR3 DNA: TGTGCCAGCAGCTTGGAACCGGGGGTCCCCTATGAGCAGTTCTTC. Protein product: CASSLEPGVPYEQFF.

The rearrangement uses TRBV7-6 and TRBJ1-1, with D possibly matching TRBD1 (6 bases). The CDR3 length is 14 residues. Trimming removed 10 bases at V and 2 bases at J, with 17 bases between. Germline CDR1 and CDR2: SGHVS and FNYEAQ. Written as DNA, the CDR3 is TGTGCCACCACGGACGGGACAAAAAACACTGAAGCTTTCTTT. Its protein is CATTDGTKNTEAFF.

This clone has only a few counts. This chain joins TRBV5-1 and TRBJ2-5; D is uncertain. Germline V gives CDR1 SGHRS, CDR2 YFSETQ. The CDR3 totals 16 residues. The V and J ends lost 0 bases and 7 bases respectively, with 19 bases between them. The CDR3, as DNA: TGCGCCAGCAGCTTGGAATTTAGGGCTCGGGCTTCGACCCAGTACTTC. This translates into CASSLEFRARASTQYF.

The chain carries TRBV5-1 and TRBJ2-1; D may be TRBD1 or TRBD2 (5 bases each). Germline V lookup: CDR1 SGHRS, CDR2 YFSETQ. Trimming shortened V by 1 base and J by 0 bases, and 11 bases separated the two germline ends. This CDR3 region has 16 residues. CDR3 sequence: CASSLRGGSSYNEQFF. For the CDR3, the DNA is TGCGCCAGCAGCTTGAGGGGTGGGAGCTCCTACAATGAGCAGTTCTTC. The whole variable domain, filled in from reference TRBV5-1 and TRBJ2-1, reads KAGVTQTPRYLIKTRGQQVTLSCSPISGHRSVSWYQQTPGQGLQFLFEYFSETQRNKGNFPGRFSGRQFSNSRSEMNVSTLELGDSALYLCASSLRGGSSYNEQFFGPGTRLTVL.

This chain connects TRBV7-9 to TRBJ1-3; the D is unclear. The CDR3 contains 15 residues. Trimming left V 3 bases short and J 3 bases short, with 12 bases between. In germline, CDR1 is SEHNR, CDR2 FQNEAQ (reference sequence). The CDR3: CASSFLSGSGNTIYF. CDR3 DNA: TGTGCCAGCAGCTTCCTTTCGGGGAGTGGAAACACCATATATTTT.

The chain joins TRBV29-1 to TRBJ1-2; possible D gene TRBD1, 6 bases. V lost 0 bases and J lost 8, with 16 bases in between. CDR1 is SQVTM, CDR2 ANQGSEA, per germline. The CDR3 runs 14 residues. The CDR3 reads CSVEEPPGARGYTF. The DNA of the CDR3 is TGCAGCGTTGAAGAACCACCGGGGGCGCGGGGCTACACCTTC.

Only one count was recorded for this clone. The chain has TRBV11-2 and TRBJ1-6; D not certain. The CDR3 is 14 residues long. V lost 2 bases and J 6 bases, leaving 8 bases between the germline ends. In germline, CDR1 is SGHAT, CDR2 FQNNGV. CDR3 sequence (DNA): TGTGCCAGCAGCTTAAACGACCGTAATTCACCCCTCCACTTT. This translates into CASSLNDRNSPLHF.

V gene TRBV11-1 combines with J gene TRBJ2-7; D remains unclear. CDR3 length: 12 amino acids. Germline CDR1 reads SGHAT; CDR2 reads FQDESV (reference sequence). Trimming stripped 0 bases from V and 7 bases from J, with 7 bases between. CDR3 bases: TGTGCCAGCAGCTTAGCAGGCATGGAGCAGTACTTC. Its protein is CASSLAGMEQYF.

This clone was detected only once. This sample also contains other DNA sequences that code for the same CDR3. The chain is built from TRBV20-1 and TRBJ1-4; D ambiguous. Germline-derived CDR1 and CDR2 are DFQATT and SNEGSKA (reference sequence). Trimming left V 3 bases short and J 8 bases short, with 4 bases between. There are 10 residues in the CDR3. CDR3 protein: CSARDEKLFF. CDR3 DNA sequence: TGCAGTGCTAGGGACGAAAAACTGTTTTTT.

This rearrangement joins TRBV6-5 to TRBJ1-3; D unclear. Germline V CDR1 and CDR2: MNHEY, SVGAGI. The CDR3 has 13 residues. V was trimmed by 0 bases and J by 4 bases, leaving 4 bases between them. In nucleotides, the CDR3 is TGTGCCAGCAGTTACTCTTGGGGAAACACCATATATTTT. This gives the protein CASSYSWGNTIYF.

A word on this clone: The sample carries other DNA sequences with the same CDR3. This sequence joins TRBV30 and TRBJ1-2; possibly TRBD1 for D (5 bases). Trimming removed 0 bases at V and 8 bases at J, with 13 bases between. Germline-derived CDR1 and CDR2 are GTSNPN and SVGIG (reference sequence). The CDR3 runs 13 residues. CDR3 protein: CAWSVGGGTGYTF. DNA of the CDR3: TGTGCCTGGAGTGTAGGTGGGGGGACGGGCTACACCTTC.

The rearrangement joins TRBV9 to TRBJ1-4; D may be TRBD1 (6 bases). Trimming shortened V by 2 bases and J by 4 bases, and 12 bases separated the two germline ends. Per the germline V gene, CDR1 is SGDLS and CDR2 is YYNGEE. CDR3 size: 15 residues. The chain's CDR3 is CASSVLGGYNEKLFF. CDR3 nucleotide sequence: TGTGCCAGCAGCGTCTTAGGGGGATATAATGAAAAACTGTTTTTT.

The CDR3: CASSLPQSSYEQYF. CDR3 DNA: TGTGCCAGCAGCTTGCCCCAGAGCTCCTACGAGCAGTACTTC. The rearrangement links TRBV5-6 to TRBJ2-5; D gene uncertain. The DNA end favors TRBJ2-7, so the J call may be wrong. Germline CDR1 and CDR2: SGHDT and YYEEEE. The CDR3 sequence is 14 residues long.

This clone was seen only a few times. This rearrangement joins TRBV15 to TRBJ1-5; D gene unclear. The CDR3 consists of 16 residues. The germline gives CDR1 LNHNV, CDR2 YYDKDF (reference sequence). V was shortened by 0 bases and J by 5 bases, with 14 bases between the two germline ends. Here the CDR3 DNA reads TGTGCCACCAGCAGAGATCGGTTCGCAGCAGATCAGCCCCAGCATTTT. Encoded protein: CATSRDRFAADQPQHF.

The chain couples TRBV6-5 to TRBJ2-2; D not resolved. V was shortened by 6 bases and J by 6 bases, with 11 bases between the two germline ends. There are 13 residues in the CDR3. Germline V CDR1 and CDR2: MNHEY, SVGAGI. CDR3 sequence (DNA): TGTGCCAGCAGCTGGGGTCTAGCCGGGGAGCTGTTTTTT. Amino acids: CASSWGLAGELFF.

This clone was counted once. This sequence joins TRBV6-5 and TRBJ1-2; no definite D call. The CDR3 has 13 residues. V dropped 6 bases and J dropped 4 bases, with 12 bases sitting between them. The germline CDR1 and CDR2 sequences are MNHEY and SVGAGI. The CDR3 nucleotides read TGTGCCAGCAGCGAAAGCAGGTTCTATGGCTACACCTTC. It specifies CASSESRFYGYTF.

The V call is TRBV5-1, the J call TRBJ1-2; 10 bases map to TRBD1. J was trimmed by 3 bases and V by 4 bases; bases with no gene match: 6. The V gene's germline CDR1 is SGHRS and CDR2 YFSETQ. CDR3 length: 15 residues. CDR3 protein: CASSPDRGQDYGYTF. In nucleotides, the CDR3 is TGCGCCAGCAGCCCCGACAGGGGGCAGGACTATGGCTACACCTTC.

The rearrangement links TRBV7-2 to TRBJ1-1; D not certain. The V gene lost 3 bases and the J gene lost 1 base, with 9 bases spanning the gap. Germline loops: CDR1 SGHTA, CDR2 FQGNSA. The CDR3 runs 14 residues. This chain's CDR3 is CASSLRQANTEAFF. The CDR3 region has the DNA TGTGCCAGCAGCTTGAGGCAGGCGAACACTGAAGCTTTCTTT.

This chain links TRBV10-3 with TRBJ2-7; D is possibly TRBD1 or TRBD2 (5 bases each). The CDR3 spans 17 residues. Germline-derived CDR1 and CDR2 are ENHRY and SYGVKD. The V and J ends lost 4 bases and 3 bases respectively, with 22 bases between them. The CDR3 coding sequence is TGTGCCATCAGTGGGGACGCCGGACTTGGTAGTAGCTACGAGCAGTACTTC. It codes for CAISGDAGLGSSYEQYF.

This clone occurred a few times. The V call is TRBV19, the J call TRBJ2-5; 15 bases align to TRBD2. This CDR3 region has 17 residues. Germline CDR1 reads LNHDA; CDR2 reads SQIVND (reference sequence). The ends lost 4 bases at V and 2 bases at J; junction bases unmatched: 5. CDR3 sequence reads: CASSTGLAGGHQETQYF. CDR3 coding DNA: TGTGCCAGTAGTACCGGACTAGCGGGGGGGCATCAAGAGACCCAGTACTTC.